This T cell receptor (beta chain) was identified during a study of cytomegalovirus exposure and HLA in healthy donors. Likely unrecorded immune exposures existed in these nominally healthy donors. The CDR3 totals 14 residues. Germline CDR1 reads LNHDA; CDR2 reads SQIVND (reference sequence). V shed 5 bases, J shed 5 bases, and the junction held 6 bases outside the gene matches. The PCR contained 60 Vbeta and 13 Jbeta primers. The assay was immunoSEQ multiplex PCR, and TCRdb's table has in-frame clones only and misses some. The data hold tens of thousands of clones, with approximately 71% observed a single time. With regard to this clone: Antigen: not known.

General study points: Researchers counted around 160 TCR beta chains as cytomegalovirus-associated. Relative to the roughly 640-donor mean, N-insertions were reportedly fewer in an Asian-associated ancestry cluster in a later analysis.

The source is a woman between 40 and 55 years old in good health and CMV-seropositive. The specimen sequenced was PBMCs. This chain connects TRBV19 to TRBJ2-1, with 7 bases fitting TRBD1. CDR3 DNA sequence: TGTGCCAGTAGTTCCCGGGACAGTGACAATGAGCAGTTCTTC. Translating gives CASSSRDSDNEQFF.